This T cell receptor (beta chain) comes out of a study of long-term antiretroviral therapy in people with HIV. General observations from the study: Every time point showed a repertoire led by clones expanded before ART. Missing from the dataset were any data on ART adherence, viral resistance or therapy changes.

On this clone itself: The antigen remains undetermined.

From germline, CDR1 is SNHLY and CDR2 FYNNEI. V was trimmed by 1 base and J by 8 bases, leaving 11 bases between them. The CDR3 totals 13 residues. Version v3.0 of the immunoSEQ assay ran at survey level. Generated by immunoSEQ multiplex PCR, the TCRdb table keeps only in-frame clones and is missing some. The sample has approximately 17,000 clones, 75% seen once. The source was unsorted PBMCs, collected 1.5 years before starting antiretroviral therapy. This sequence originates from a woman aged 45-60 years with HIV. The V and J genes are TRBV2 and TRBJ1-2; D ambiguous. CDR3 residues: CASSEGPGRGYTF. The CDR3 DNA reads TGTGCCAGCAGTGAAGGTCCGGGAAGGGGCTACACCTTC.